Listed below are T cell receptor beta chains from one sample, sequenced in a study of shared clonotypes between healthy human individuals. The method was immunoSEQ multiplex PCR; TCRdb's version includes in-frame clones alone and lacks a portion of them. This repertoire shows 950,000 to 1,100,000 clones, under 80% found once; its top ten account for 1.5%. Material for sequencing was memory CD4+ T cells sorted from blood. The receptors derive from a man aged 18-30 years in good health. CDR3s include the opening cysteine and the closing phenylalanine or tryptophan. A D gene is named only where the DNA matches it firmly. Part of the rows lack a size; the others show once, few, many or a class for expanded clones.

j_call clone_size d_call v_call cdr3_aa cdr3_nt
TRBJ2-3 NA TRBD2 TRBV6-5 CASRSGGRDTQYF TGTGCCAGCAGGTCGGGAGGAAGGGATACGCAGTATTTT
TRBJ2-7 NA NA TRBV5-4 CASRSDRLTYEQYF TGTGCCAGCAGGAGTGACAGACTTACCTACGAGCAGTACTTC
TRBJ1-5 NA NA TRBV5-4 CALTRRVDQPQHF TGTGCCCTGACCAGGAGGGTCGATCAGCCCCAGCATTTT
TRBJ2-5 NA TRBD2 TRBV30 CAWSRLGRESGQETQYF TGTGCCTGGAGTCGATTGGGGCGGGAGAGTGGGCAAGAGACCCAGTACTTC
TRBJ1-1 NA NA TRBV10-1 CASSRRRYPRGTEAFF TGCGCCAGCAGTAGACGTCGTTACCCCAGGGGCACTGAAGCTTTCTTT
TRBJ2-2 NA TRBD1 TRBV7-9 CASSGHTGGPGELFF TGTGCCAGCAGCGGTCATACAGGGGGTCCCGGGGAGCTGTTTTTT
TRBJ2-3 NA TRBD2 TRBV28 CASSLAGGRTDTQYF TGTGCCAGCAGCCTAGCGGGGGGTAGGACAGATACGCAGTATTTT
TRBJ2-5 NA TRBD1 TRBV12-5 CASGSTGLQQYF TGTGCTAGTGGTTCGACAGGGTTACAGCAGTACTTC
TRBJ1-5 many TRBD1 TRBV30 CAWSGQTGGVGKPQHF TGTGCCTGGAGTGGACAGACAGGGGGCGTCGGAAAGCCCCAGCATTTT
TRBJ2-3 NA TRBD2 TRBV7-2 CASSLTSGSTDTQYF TGTGCCAGCAGCTTGACTAGCGGTTCCACAGATACGCAGTATTTT
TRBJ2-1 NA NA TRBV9 CASSAPGGYYNEQFF TGTGCCAGCAGCGCGCCGGGGGGCTACTACAATGAGCAGTTCTTC
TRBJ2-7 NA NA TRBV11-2 CASSSEAPHALYEQYF TGTGCCAGCAGCTCAGAGGCGCCGCACGCCCTCTACGAGCAGTACTTC
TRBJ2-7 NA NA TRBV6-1 CASSTGGVPYEQYF TGTGCCAGCAGTACAGGAGGAGTACCCTACGAGCAGTACTTC
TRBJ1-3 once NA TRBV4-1 CASSQPLTNHGNTIYF TGCGCCAGCAGCCAACCACTGACAAATCACGGAAACACCATATATTTT
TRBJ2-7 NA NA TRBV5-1 CASSIHGGYPLF TGCGCCAGCAGCATCCATGGGGGATATCCACTCTTC
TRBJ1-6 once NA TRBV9 CASSTRTGGPSPLHF TGTGCCAGCAGCACCCGGACCGGGGGCCCGTCACCCCTCCACTTT
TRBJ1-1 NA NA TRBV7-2 CASSLGGAGVAFF TGTGCCAGCAGCTTAGGAGGGGCGGGGGTAGCTTTCTTT
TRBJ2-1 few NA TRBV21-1 CASSKGGTGADEQFF TGTGCCAGCAGCAAAGGAGGGACAGGGGCCGATGAGCAGTTCTTC
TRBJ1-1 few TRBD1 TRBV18 CASSPGQDTEAFF TGTGCCAGCTCACCTGGACAGGACACTGAAGCTTTCTTT
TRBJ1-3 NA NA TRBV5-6 CASSLGSSSGNTIYF TGTGCCAGCAGCTTGGGCAGTTCTTCTGGAAACACCATATATTTT
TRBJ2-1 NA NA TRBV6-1 CASGDPGRISNEQFF TGTGCCAGCGGGGACCCCGGCCGGATTAGCAATGAGCAGTTCTTC
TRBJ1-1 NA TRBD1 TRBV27 CASRFNRGRDTEAFF TGTGCCAGCAGATTTAACAGGGGCCGTGACACTGAAGCTTTCTTT
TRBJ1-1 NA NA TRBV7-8 CASSLGSNTEAFF TGTGCCAGCAGCTTGGGGTCGAACACTGAAGCTTTCTTT
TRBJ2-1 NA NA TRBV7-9 CASSLSLRYNEQFF TGTGCCAGCAGCTTATCTCTCCGGTACAATGAGCAGTTCTTC
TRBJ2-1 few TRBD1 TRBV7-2 CASSSGQGTYNEQFF TGTGCCAGCAGCTCCGGACAGGGGACATACAATGAGCAGTTCTTC
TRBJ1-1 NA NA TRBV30 CTWEGGKAEAFF TGTACCTGGGAGGGGGGTAAGGCTGAAGCTTTCTTT
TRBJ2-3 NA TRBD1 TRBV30 CAWSADRGSTDTQYF TGTGCCTGGAGTGCGGACAGGGGGAGCACAGATACGCAGTATTTT
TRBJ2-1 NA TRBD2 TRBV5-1 CASSPRGSGSLYNEQFF TGCGCCAGCAGCCCACGCGGTAGCGGGAGCCTCTACAATGAGCAGTTCTTC
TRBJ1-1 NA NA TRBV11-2 CASSTESFEAFF TGTGCCAGCAGCACAGAATCCTTTGAAGCTTTCTTT
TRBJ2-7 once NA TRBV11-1 CASSISEGGLNEQYF TGTGCCAGCAGCATTAGCGAGGGAGGACTGAACGAGCAGTACTTC
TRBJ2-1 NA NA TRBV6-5 CASSPTLTNEQFF TGTGCCAGCAGCCCGACTCTGACGAATGAGCAGTTCTTC
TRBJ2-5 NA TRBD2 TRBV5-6 CASSGGLAGGQETQYF TGTGCCAGCAGCGGTGGCCTAGCGGGAGGCCAAGAGACCCAGTACTTC
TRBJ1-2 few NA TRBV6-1 CASSRAQGNYGYTF TGTGCCAGCAGTCGAGCTCAGGGTAACTATGGCTACACCTTC
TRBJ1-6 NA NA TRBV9 CASSVGPGGMDNSPLHF TGTGCCAGCAGCGTAGGCCCGGGGGGCATGGATAATTCACCCCTCCACTTT
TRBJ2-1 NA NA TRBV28 CASTKSGGQGGHEQFF TGTGCCAGCACCAAAAGCGGGGGACAGGGCGGACATGAGCAGTTCTTC
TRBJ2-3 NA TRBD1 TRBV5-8 CASSLGTGDPDTQYF TGTGCCAGCAGCCTTGGGACAGGGGACCCAGATACGCAGTATTTT
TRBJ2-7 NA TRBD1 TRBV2 CASSGQVPRGDEQYF TGTGCCAGTAGTGGACAGGTCCCTCGGGGAGACGAGCAGTACTTC
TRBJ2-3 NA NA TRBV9 CASSALTDGPLTDTQYF TGTGCCAGCAGCGCCCTCACGGACGGTCCCCTCACAGATACGCAGTATTTT
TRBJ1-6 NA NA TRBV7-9 CASSPWGETLHF TGTGCCAGCAGCCCCTGGGGCGAAACCCTCCACTTT
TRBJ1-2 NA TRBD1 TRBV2 CASSQGGLDGYTF TGTGCCAGCTCCCAGGGGGGGTTGGATGGCTACACCTTC
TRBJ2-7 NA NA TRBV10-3 CAISESGQGRSEQYF TGTGCCATCAGTGAGTCCGGGCAGGGGAGAAGCGAGCAGTACTTC
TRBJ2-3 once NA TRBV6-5 CASSYSGVADTQYF TGTGCCAGCAGTTACTCGGGGGTTGCAGATACGCAGTATTTT
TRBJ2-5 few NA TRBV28 CASSLGLETQYF TGTGCCAGCAGTTTAGGGCTAGAGACCCAGTACTTC
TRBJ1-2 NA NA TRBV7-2 CASSLDRVSYGYTF TGTGCCAGCAGCTTAGACAGGGTATCCTATGGCTACACCTTC
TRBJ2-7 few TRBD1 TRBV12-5 CASGLVRGDRGEQYF TGTGCTAGTGGTTTGGTACGCGGGGACAGGGGCGAGCAGTACTTC
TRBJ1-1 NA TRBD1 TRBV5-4 CASSRDRVSNTEAFF TGTGCCAGCAGCCGGGACAGGGTTTCGAACACTGAAGCTTTCTTT
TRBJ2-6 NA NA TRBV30 CAWTRSGANVLTF TGTGCCTGGACGCGCTCTGGGGCCAACGTCCTGACTTTC
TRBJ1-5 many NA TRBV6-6 CASSSRGQPQHF TGTGCCAGCAGTTCGAGAGGTCAGCCCCAGCATTTT
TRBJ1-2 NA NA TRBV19 CASSIWAYGYTF TGTGCCAGTAGTATTTGGGCCTATGGCTACACCTTC
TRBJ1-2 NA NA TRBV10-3 CAISGGRQTPYTF TGTGCCATCAGTGGAGGGAGACAAACCCCCTACACCTTC